This TCR beta chain was recorded in a study of STAT3 mutations in large granular lymphocyte leukemia. The germline V gene encodes CDR1 MNHNS and CDR2 SASEGT. Trimming left V 1 base short and J 0 bases short, with 7 bases between. CDR3 length equals 15 residues. Average productive template count per sample was about 40,000. Data came from immunoSEQ multiplex PCR; TCRdb stores just in-frame clones and leaves some out. The sample holds tens of thousands of clones, 94% seen once. Study observations and caveats: TCR clonotype switching after therapy occurred in about 30% of the 18 patients. At least one immunodominant TCR beta clonotype appeared in every T-cell large granular lymphocyte leukemia patient. Clonal expansion was inferred from samples taken at other timepoints. Treatment regimens differed across patients between samplings.

As regards this clone: Antigen specificity is unknown.

The chain joins TRBV6-1 to TRBJ2-4; the D gene could be TRBD1 or TRBD2 (5 bases each). Sequences were obtained from peripheral blood mononuclear cells. This sequence was found in a man aged 40-49 years with T-cell large granular lymphocyte leukemia. Some clones in this sample may be carry-over from other donors' samples. The CDR3 bases are TGTGCCAGCAGTGAAGGAGGGACAGCCAAAAACATTCAGTACTTC. Translating it yields CASSEGGTAKNIQYF.